This T cell receptor beta chain was sequenced for a study of vaccination and CD4 T cells after COVID-19. Overall study context: Convalescent donors were composed of six males and four females, of whom two were Hispanic. Overlapping peptides covering the spike proteins of SARS-CoV-2, HCoV-NL63, HCoV-OC43 and HCoV-229E were added to stimulate cells.

Of note for this clonotype: The target antigen is unknown.

The sample's treatment: approximately nine-day PBMC culture with coronavirus spike peptide pools or control peptides (ViraFEST assay). V was pared by 3 bases and J by 7 bases, with 7 bases between. The CDR3 spans 12 residues. Per the germline V gene, CDR1 is ENHRY and CDR2 is SYGVKD. The Oncomine TCR Beta short-read assay was applied to DNA of cultured CD4+ T cells. TCRdb recomputed calls from the PCR reads with MiXCR, one row per CDR3 protein. The sample holds tens of thousands of distinct CDR3 sequences, 66% seen once. V and J are TRBV10-3 and TRBJ2-1; D gene ambiguous. This TCR derives from a human donor who had recovered from COVID-19. What was sequenced was CD4+ T cells from blood, cultured in vitro. The CDR3 DNA reads as TGTGCCATCAGTGATTCTAGGAATGAGCAGTTCTTC. Translated, it gives CAISDSRNEQFF.